This T cell receptor (beta chain) is from a study of blood T cell repertoires in COVID-19. Study-wide background: The origin of the acute and convalescent COVID-19 samples was the United States, Italy and Spain.

In the original workflow: Estimation of nucleated cell counts was performed using reference gene primer amplification. Libraries were prepared by immunoSEQ multiplex PCR; TCRdb keeps only in-frame clonotypes and omits some of them. V and J calls and clone size are as listed in that table; D and trimming were resolved from the DNA. Of 90,000 to 100,000 clones listed, 86% are singletons. The receptor was isolated from a man older than 75 with acute or convalescent COVID-19. Sequencing input: peripheral blood.

CDR3 sequence: CASTPDRRLYNEQFF. The DNA for the CDR3 is TGTGCCAGCACCCCCGACAGGAGGTTGTACAATGAGCAGTTCTTC. The chain carries TRBV28 and TRBJ2-1; D possibly corresponds to TRBD1 (6 bases). Germline V gene data show CDR1 as MDHEN and CDR2 as SYDVKM. The V and J ends lost 7 bases and 4 bases respectively, with 17 bases between them. The CDR3 length is 15 residues.